This T cell receptor beta chain was recorded in a study of blood T cell repertoires in COVID-19. Study-wide background: Donors in the United States, Italy and Spain gave samples during acute or convalescent COVID-19. PBMCs, B-cell-depleted T cells, or T cells were the source of the cDNA or gDNA that made up the material.

Per the germline V gene, CDR1 is MNHEY and CDR2 is SVGAGI. Trimming at V came to 6 bases and at J to 4 bases, leaving 9 bases not matched to a gene. The CDR3 extends over 15 amino acids. The table lists this clone with a count of one. TCRdb's copy holds only in-frame clones and misses some; the assay was immunoSEQ multiplex PCR. The sample includes under 55,000 clones, roughly nine tenths seen only once; the top ten take roughly 2.2%. The V and J genes are TRBV6-5 and TRBJ1-2; 9 bases map to TRBD1. The sequencing input was peripheral blood. This clonotype originated in a human donor in a cohort sampled during active COVID-19. The chain's CDR3 is CASRSTGGAGYGYTF. For the CDR3, the DNA is TGTGCCAGCAGATCTACAGGGGGCGCAGGCTATGGCTACACCTTC.